This record concerns one TCR beta chain sequence. This clonotype occurred many times. Its specific antigen is unknown. Base qualities were left out, and no much larger clone turns up one base away. These data are taken from a study of early T cells in non-severe SARS-CoV-2 infection (dated by TCRdb to about 2021). Regarding the complete study: Because TCR sequencing relied on bulk RNA taken from unsorted whole blood, pairing of alpha and beta chains was not possible.

Study-level results and caveats: Matching against VDJdb was skewed toward anti-spike CD8 responses, likely underestimated virus-specific expansions, and missed private and CD4 specificities.

Set within a cohort of healthcare workers in London, UK, this nested case-control study involved weekly PCR testing of nasopharyngeal swabs along with blood sampling. Healthcare workers were recruited during the week of the UK lockdown, between 23 and 31 March 2020, and followed weekly for up to 16 weeks. The germline V gene encodes CDR1 MNHEY and CDR2 SVGEGT. Trimming takes 9 bases from V and 0 bases from J, and the germline ends sit 12 bases apart. The CDR3 covers 13 residues, taking in both the cysteine and the phenylalanine. The only DNA kept is the CDR3, 39 bases in frame from the first base. Library prep was done by 5' RACE. The sequencing machine was a NextSeq 500. The TCR library protocol attached unique molecular identifiers to individual cDNA molecules to correct for sequencing error and PCR bias. Both TCR alpha and beta chains were sequenced, and tight co-correlation was observed between alpha and beta sequence abundances in each sample. Processing in the source paper ran as follows. Decombinator V4 was used to annotate the V gene, J gene and CDR3 of the TCR sequences. Expanded TCRs were defined as changing significantly between any two time points under a Poisson model with p below 0.0001. TCR abundances were normalised to the total number of TCRs sequenced per sample and expressed as counts per million. TRAV1-2 paired with TRAJ12, TRAJ20 or TRAJ33 defined MAIT TCRs, while TRAV10 paired with TRAJ18 defined iNKT TCRs. A search of VDJdb, accessed on 1 November 2021, was run for TCRs annotated to CMV, EBV and SARS-CoV-2, with TCRs annotated for multiple antigens excluded. In-frame beta chains were kept once TCRdb had trimmed the public reads at Q25 with fastp and called clones with MiXCR. Identical CDR3 proteins give one entry, which carries the most common genes and DNA. It is TCRdb's table, rather than the study itself, that gives the V and J calls and clone size. Across this sample there are about 22,000 distinct CDR3 sequences, with 3% to 4% seen only once. About 6% of the sample goes to the ten largest clones.

Sequenced sample: whole blood. The origin of this receptor is an adult who was a healthcare worker with PCR-confirmed SARS-CoV-2 infection or an uninfected control (not recorded which). Recombination joined TRBV6-2 or TRBV6-3 with TRBJ2-7; no D gene is confidently identified. The DNA is TGTGCCAGTACCCAATCAAGCTCCTACGAGCAGTACTTC. It translates as CASTQSSSYEQYF.